A selection of T cell receptor beta chains follows, all from one sample in a study of T cells in Graves' hyperthyroidism and ophthalmopathy. One entry per CDR3 protein, called by TCRdb with MiXCR from the multiplex PCR reads. The table lists about 360,000 distinct CDR3 sequences, approximately 15% of them singletons. Sequenced: blood. These TCRs come from a woman between 18 and 29 years old with Graves' hyperthyroidism that later progressed to Graves' ophthalmopathy. Each CDR3 is given with its conserved first and last residue.

>TRBV13|TRBJ2-2
CASRPNDLDRATHFNTGELFF
>TRBV12-3/TRBV12-4|TRBJ2-1
CASSLTNYNEQFF
>TRBV2|TRBJ2-3
CASRVAGVTDTQYF
>TRBV7-8|TRBJ2-3
CASSGSSGRWSDTQYF
>TRBV11-2|TRBJ2-5
CASSLGLVGTQYF
>TRBV20-1|TRBJ2-1
CSARGTSLYEQFF
>TRBV19|TRBJ1-5
CASRLSDTTNQPQHF
>TRBV7-2|TRBJ2-5
CASSVSGQETQYF
>TRBV7-2|TRBJ2-2
CASSPSGTSGLGGAGELFF
>TRBV4-1|TRBJ2-5
CASSQTIQETQYF
>TRBV5-4|TRBJ2-5
CASSLGLAGTQETQYF
>TRBV5-6|TRBJ2-6
CASSLPGTGGANVLTF
>TRBV30|TRBJ2-3
CAWSAVTGGTDTQYF
>TRBV20-1|TRBJ1-1
CSAPLFGRAGGVKAFF
>TRBV27|TRBJ2-7
CASTLRQGASEQYF
>TRBV5-1|TRBJ2-1
CASSFGTGTSGNNEQFF
>TRBV20-1|TRBJ2-2
CSAREGLQGEDTGELFF
>TRBV27|TRBJ2-1
CASSFQGRTYYNEQFF
>TRBV6-2/TRBV6-3|TRBJ2-1
CASKRLAGGVGNEQFF
>TRBV20-1|TRBJ2-2
CSARGREGTGELFF
>TRBV28|TRBJ2-7
CASSLWRVGSYEQYF
>TRBV5-5|TRBJ2-5
CASSLGGGGRGTKTQYF
>TRBV4-1|TRBJ2-5
CASSQPRQEETQYF
>TRBV6-4|TRBJ2-3
CASSDKGSTDTQYF
>TRBV20-1|TRBJ2-5
CSASGGDGETQYF
>TRBV7-9|TRBJ1-6
CASSLSGGSSPLHF
>TRBV9|TRBJ2-5
CASSPQGFEETQYF
>TRBV19|TRBJ2-2
CASSIMGLAANTGELFF
>TRBV27|TRBJ1-1
CASSPRGRGLARANTEAFF
>TRBV19|TRBJ2-7
CASSRGLIGLSEQYF
>TRBV27|TRBJ1-5
CASSLSAGGVDQPQHF
>TRBV11-2|TRBJ2-7
CASSRLNYEQYF
>TRBV6-1|TRBJ2-7
CASSYVASGTYEQYF
>TRBV5-1|TRBJ2-2
CASSPLANTGELFF
>TRBV28|TRBJ1-5
CASRQGDQPQHF
>TRBV20-1|TRBJ2-2
CSAPSGQQGTNTGELFF
>TRBV29-1|TRBJ2-7
CSVEDLRGAYEQYF
>TRBV5-1|TRBJ2-1
CASSLTSGGQYNEQFF
>TRBV2|TRBJ2-7
CASSEAGPYYEQYF
>TRBV20-1|TRBJ2-7
CSASTQQGHYEQYF
>TRBV5-1|TRBJ2-3
CASSSGQADTQYF
>TRBV6-1|TRBJ2-3
CASSAAKGGRYTDTQYF